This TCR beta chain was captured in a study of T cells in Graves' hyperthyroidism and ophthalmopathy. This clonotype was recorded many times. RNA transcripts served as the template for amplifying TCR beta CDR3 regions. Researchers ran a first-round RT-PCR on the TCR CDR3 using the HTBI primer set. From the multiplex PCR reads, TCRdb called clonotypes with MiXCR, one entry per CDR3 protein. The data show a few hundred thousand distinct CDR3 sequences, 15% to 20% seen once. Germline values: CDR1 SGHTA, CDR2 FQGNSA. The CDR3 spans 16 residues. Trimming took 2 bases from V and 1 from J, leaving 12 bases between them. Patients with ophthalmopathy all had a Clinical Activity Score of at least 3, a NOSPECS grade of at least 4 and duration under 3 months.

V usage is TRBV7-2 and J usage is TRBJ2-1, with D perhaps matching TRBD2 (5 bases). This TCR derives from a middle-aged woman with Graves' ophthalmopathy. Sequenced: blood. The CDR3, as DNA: TGTGCCAGCAGCTTACAGAGTAGCGAGTCCTACAATGAGCAGTTCTTC. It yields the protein CASSLQSSESYNEQFF.